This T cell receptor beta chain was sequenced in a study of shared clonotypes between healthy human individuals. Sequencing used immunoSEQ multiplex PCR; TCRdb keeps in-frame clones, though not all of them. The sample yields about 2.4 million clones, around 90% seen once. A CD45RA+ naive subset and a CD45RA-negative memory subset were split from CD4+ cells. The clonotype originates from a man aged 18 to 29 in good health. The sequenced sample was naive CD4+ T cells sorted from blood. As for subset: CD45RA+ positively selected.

The CDR3 bases are TGTGCCAGCAGCTTATGGGCGGCGGGAGGTATAGATACGCAGTATTTT. Encoded protein: CASSLWAAGGIDTQYF. This chain uses TRBV7-2 with TRBJ2-3; 8 bases match TRBD2. The V gene end was trimmed by 2 bases and the J gene end by 5 bases; junction bases not matched to a gene: 9. The CDR3 length is 16 residues. The V gene's germline CDR1 is SGHTA and CDR2 FQGNSA.